The 26 T cell receptor beta chains below come from one sample, sequenced in a study of cytomegalovirus exposure and HLA in healthy donors. With 60 Vbeta and 13 Jbeta primers, the PCR was carried out. Repertoires were generated with immunoSEQ multiplex PCR, while TCRdb's copy carries only in-frame clones and drops some. Among some 42,000 clones listed, about 47% were seen once. The sample taken for sequencing was PBMCs. The receptors were sampled from a human donor in good health.

The chain recombines TRBV10-3 with TRBJ2-7, with D tentatively TRBD1 (6 bases). Germline V gives CDR1 ENHRY, CDR2 SYGVKD. The CDR3 extends over 16 amino acids. Trimming removed 5 bases at V and 6 bases at J, with 23 bases between. The DNA of the CDR3 is TGTGCCATCAGTCTCTCCATGGCAGGGACAATTGGCGAGCAGTACTTC. Translation gives CAISLSMAGTIGEQYF.

The chain carries TRBV5-1 and TRBJ2-1, with 14 positions matching TRBD2. CDR1 is SGHRS, CDR2 YFSETQ, per germline. V dropped 0 bases and J dropped 0; count of bases not matched to a gene: 5. The CDR3 is 19 residues long. The CDR3 reads CASSLGLAGGGSSYNEQFF. For the CDR3, the DNA is TGCGCCAGCAGCTTGGGACTAGCGGGAGGGGGGAGCTCCTACAATGAGCAGTTCTTC.

The chain combines TRBV7-9 with TRBJ1-1, with D unclear. The germline V gene has CDR1 SEHNR and CDR2 FQNEAQ (reference sequence). The CDR3 has 15 residues. The V end lost 1 base, the J end lost 6 bases, and 15 bases lay between the germline ends. CDR3 residues: CASSLGAGRAAEAFF. CDR3 nucleotides: TGTGCCAGCAGCTTAGGGGCGGGTCGGGCCGCTGAAGCTTTCTTT.

The CDR3 DNA follows: TGTGCCAGCAGTTTAGACGGTCAGGGGCCTCTTTATGGCTACACCTTC. It codes for CASSLDGQGPLYGYTF. This chain uses TRBV27 with TRBJ1-2, with D perhaps matching TRBD1 (6 bases). The V gene's germline CDR1 is MNHEY and CDR2 SMNVEV (reference sequence). Trimming removed 2 bases from V and 5 bases from J, with 18 bases in between. This CDR3 is 16 amino acids long.

The rearrangement links TRBV6-5 to TRBJ1-6; a possible D gene is TRBD1 (5 bases). The CDR3 runs 15 residues. Between the trimmed V and J ends, which lost 4 bases and 10 bases, there was a span of 17 bases. CDR1 and CDR2 (germline): MNHEY, SVGAGI. Written as DNA, the CDR3 is TGTGCCAGCAGTTTTTCGTCAGGGTTGTACTCACCCCTCCACTTT. Its translation: CASSFSSGLYSPLHF.

This clone was found a few times. The chain employs TRBV2 and TRBJ1-2; D not certain. The CDR3 totals 13 residues. Germline V gives CDR1 SNHLY, CDR2 FYNNEI. V was pared by 6 bases and J by 8 bases, with 16 bases between. In DNA form, the CDR3 reads TGTGCCAGCAGCCCATCGGTAGAAAAGGGCTACACCTTC. Protein: CASSPSVEKGYTF.

The rearrangement links TRBV28 to TRBJ2-7, with TRBD1 identical over 12 bases. The CDR3 runs 17 residues. Germline V gene lookup returns CDR1 MDHEN and CDR2 SYDVKM. V lost 2 bases and J lost 1; bases outside the gene matches: 6. The CDR3 sequence is CASSLLGQGAGSYEQYF. CDR3 bases: TGTGCCAGCAGTTTACTGGGACAGGGGGCGGGTTCCTACGAGCAGTACTTC.

The rearrangement links TRBV10-3 to TRBJ2-1, with a tentative D call TRBD1 (6 bases). Germline CDR1 ENHRY, CDR2 SYGVKD. The CDR3 sequence is 14 residues long. V was clipped by 2 bases and J by 9 bases, with 14 bases between them. CDR3 coding DNA: TGTGCCATCAGTGAGATCCAGGGGAGAGGTGAGCAGTTCTTC. This encodes CAISEIQGRGEQFF.

The chain uses TRBV29-1 and TRBJ2-1; D may be TRBD2 (5 bases). Germline loops: CDR1 SQVTM, CDR2 ANQGSEA. This CDR3 spans 14 amino acids. The germline V and J ends were trimmed by 2 bases and 7 bases, with 15 bases remaining between them. The DNA of the CDR3 is TGCAGCGTTGAACCCGGGAAGTCAGTTAATGAGCAGTTCTTC. It codes for CSVEPGKSVNEQFF.

V is TRBV9 and J is TRBJ2-5; maybe TRBD2 (7 bases). Germline V gives CDR1 SGDLS, CDR2 YYNGEE. Between the trimmed V and J ends, which lost 4 bases and 3 bases, there was a span of 13 bases. CDR3 length: 14 amino acids. Here the CDR3 DNA reads TGTGCCAGCAGCTCCCGGGGGGCAAAAGAGACCCAGTACTTC. This encodes CASSSRGAKETQYF.

The genes are TRBV6-6 and TRBJ2-5; the D gene is possibly TRBD1 (6 bases). Germline V lookup: CDR1 MNHNY, CDR2 SVGAGI (reference sequence). V lost 1 base and J lost 5, with 8 bases in between. CDR3 size: 13 residues. CDR3 DNA sequence: TGTGCCAGCAGTTACTGGGGGCATGAGACCCAGTACTTC. Residues: CASSYWGHETQYF.

This clone was detected a few times. This chain uses TRBV14 with TRBJ2-5; perhaps TRBD1 as D (7 bases). CDR1 SGHDN and CDR2 FVKESK come from the germline V gene. This CDR3 is 13 amino acids long. V gave up 2 bases and J gave up 9 bases, with 13 bases separating them. The DNA of the CDR3 is TGTGCCAGCAGCCAACAGGGGGGCGGTTCCCAGTACTTC. This translates into CASSQQGGGSQYF.

J is TRBJ1-1 and V is TRBV5-4; 7 nucleotides align to TRBD1. Germline V gene sequence: CDR1 SGHNT, CDR2 YYREEE (reference sequence). Germline trimming cut 4 bases from V and 2 bases from J; bases unmatched to any gene: 5. The CDR3 covers 14 residues. CDR3 nucleotide sequence: TGTGCCAGCAGCGTCCGGGACAGAAACACTGAAGCTTTCTTT. This encodes CASSVRDRNTEAFF. Supplemented by reference TRBV5-4 and TRBJ1-1, the full variable domain reads ETGVTQSPTHLIKTRGQQVTLRCSSQSGHNTVSWYQQALGQGPQFIFQYYREEENGRGNFPPRFSGLQFPNYSSELNVNALELDDSALYLCASSVRDRNTEAFFGQGTRLTVV.

As DNA, the CDR3 is TGCGCCAGCAGCCCCAGCAGGGCTAACTATGGCTACACCTTC. Translation gives CASSPSRANYGYTF. The chain is built from TRBV4-3 and TRBJ1-2; D may be TRBD1 (5 bases). Germline lookup yields CDR1 LGHNA and CDR2 YSLEER. The CDR3 loop spans 14 amino acids. With 4 bases removed from V and 0 bases from J, the gap between germline ends came to 9 bases.

The chain uses TRBV19 and TRBJ2-1, with a possible D match to TRBD2 (6 bases). The V and J ends lost 3 bases and 4 bases respectively, with 10 bases between them. The CDR3 is 14 amino acids. Looked up from germline, CDR1 is LNHDA and CDR2 is SQIVND (reference sequence). The CDR3 here is CASSMRGGYNEQFF. In DNA, the CDR3 is TGTGCCAGTAGTATGCGGGGTGGGTACAATGAGCAGTTCTTC.

The rearrangement uses TRBV19 and TRBJ2-1; D ambiguous. Germline values: CDR1 LNHDA, CDR2 SQIVND (reference sequence). The CDR3 covers 18 residues. Trimming stripped 6 bases from V and 10 bases from J, with 31 bases between. The CDR3 DNA reads TGTGCCAGTAGCATTATCACGACGCTACCCATACAGACAAAGGAGCAGTTCTTC. As protein: CASSIITTLPIQTKEQFF.

The genes are TRBV4-2 and TRBJ2-3; the match to TRBD2 covers 13 bases. Germline CDR1 reads LGHNA; CDR2 reads YNFKEQ. The CDR3 has 18 residues. V was clipped by 3 bases and J by 6 bases; unmatched bases: 12. The CDR3 bases are TGTGCCAGCAGCCAGGACCAGACTAGCGGGGGGCCGAGGGATACGCAGTATTTT. This encodes CASSQDQTSGGPRDTQYF.

With regard to this clone: Germline and junction disagree at one end, which may indicate a read error. Other nucleotide sequences in the sample specify the same CDR3. The gene calls are TRBV11-2 and TRBJ2-7; 8 bases fit TRBD1. The CDR3 covers 14 residues. Germline assignment: CDR1 SGHAT and CDR2 FQNNGV. The CDR3, as DNA: TGCGCCAGCAGCCTTGACAGGGGCGGCCACGAGCAGTACTTC. This translates into CASSLDRGGHEQYF. Combining the CDR3 with reference TRBV11-2 and TRBJ2-7 gives the whole variable domain EAGVAQSPRYKIIEKRQSVAFWCNPISGHATLYWYQQILGQGPKLLIQFQNNGVVDDSQLPKDRFSAERLKGVDSTLKIQPAKLEDSAVYLCASSLDRGGHEQYFGPGTRLTVT.

The chain recombines TRBV7-2 with TRBJ1-1; 7 bases fit TRBD1. Germline trimming cut 5 bases from V and 0 bases from J; bases unmatched to any gene: 3. The CDR3 has 14 amino acids. Germline CDR1 is SGHTA and CDR2 is FQGNSA. The CDR3 DNA sequence: TGTGCCAGCAGCCCGGGACAGATGAACACTGAAGCTTTCTTT. This gives the protein CASSPGQMNTEAFF.

The table lists this clone with a few counts. This sequence joins TRBV5-1 and TRBJ2-7; D unclear. The CDR3 spans 15 residues. Trimming shortened V by 1 base and J by 0 bases, and 11 bases separated the two germline ends. Germline loops: CDR1 SGHRS, CDR2 YFSETQ. Here the CDR3 DNA reads TGCGCCAGCAGCTTGATTGACCGGAGCTCCTACGAGCAGTACTTC. Its protein product is CASSLIDRSSYEQYF.

This chain links TRBV11-2 with TRBJ2-7, with D uncertain. Germline V gene data show CDR1 as SGHAT and CDR2 as FQNNGV. Trimming removed 5 bases at V and 3 bases at J, with 2 bases between. The CDR3 length is 10 residues. The CDR3 here is CASSHYEQYF. In nucleotides, the CDR3 is TGTGCCAGCAGCCACTACGAGCAGTACTTC.

This chain connects TRBV19 to TRBJ2-7; D possibly corresponds to TRBD2 (5 bases). The V end lost 5 bases, the J end lost 4 bases, and 18 bases lay between the germline ends. Germline CDR1 and CDR2: LNHDA and SQIVND (reference sequence). CDR3 length: 15 amino acids. The CDR3 DNA reads as TGTGCCAGTAGTCGGTTAGAGGGAACGGCGTACGAGCAGTACTTC. It is translated as CASSRLEGTAYEQYF.

The chain links TRBV6-6 to TRBJ1-2; D is unresolved. There are 13 residues in the CDR3. Germline CDR1 and CDR2: MNHNY and SVGAGI (reference sequence). V was shortened by 6 bases and J by 5 bases, with 13 bases between the two germline ends. The CDR3: CASRLRPTYGYTF. CDR3 nucleotide sequence: TGTGCCAGCAGACTCAGGCCAACTTATGGCTACACCTTC.

The gene calls are TRBV9 and TRBJ1-3; no clear D. Trimming cost V 4 bases and J 8 bases, with 19 bases left between them. The CDR3 contains 15 residues. Germline loops: CDR1 SGDLS, CDR2 YYNGEE. CDR3 sequence reads: CASSPHLVPADTIYF. The CDR3 nucleotides are TGTGCCAGCAGCCCCCATCTGGTCCCGGCGGACACCATATATTTT.

The chain recombines TRBV5-1 with TRBJ1-1, with 12 bases matching TRBD1. V shed 3 bases, J shed 3 bases, and the junction held 12 bases outside the gene matches. Germline lookup yields CDR1 SGHRS and CDR2 YFSETQ. There are 18 residues in the CDR3. In nucleotides, the CDR3 is TGCGCCAGCAGCTCCGGGACAGGGGGCCATTTGAGGGACACTGAAGCTTTCTTT. Amino acids: CASSSGTGGHLRDTEAFF. The full variable domain, in which reference TRBV5-1 and TRBJ1-1 provide the parts outside the CDR3, is KAGVTQTPRYLIKTRGQQVTLSCSPISGHRSVSWYQQTPGQGLQFLFEYFSETQRNKGNFPGRFSGRQFSNSRSEMNVSTLELGDSALYLCASSSGTGGHLRDTEAFFGQGTRLTVV.

This chain uses TRBV23-1 with TRBJ2-3, with D possibly being TRBD2 (6 bases). TRBV23-1 is an open reading frame whose function is uncertain. The CDR3 is made up of 17 amino acids. V lost 3 bases to trimming and J lost 1 base, with 17 bases between them. DNA of the CDR3: TGCGCCAGCAGTCACGGTAGGAGGGGTACTGGCACAGATACGCAGTATTTT. Encoded protein: CASSHGRRGTGTDTQYF.